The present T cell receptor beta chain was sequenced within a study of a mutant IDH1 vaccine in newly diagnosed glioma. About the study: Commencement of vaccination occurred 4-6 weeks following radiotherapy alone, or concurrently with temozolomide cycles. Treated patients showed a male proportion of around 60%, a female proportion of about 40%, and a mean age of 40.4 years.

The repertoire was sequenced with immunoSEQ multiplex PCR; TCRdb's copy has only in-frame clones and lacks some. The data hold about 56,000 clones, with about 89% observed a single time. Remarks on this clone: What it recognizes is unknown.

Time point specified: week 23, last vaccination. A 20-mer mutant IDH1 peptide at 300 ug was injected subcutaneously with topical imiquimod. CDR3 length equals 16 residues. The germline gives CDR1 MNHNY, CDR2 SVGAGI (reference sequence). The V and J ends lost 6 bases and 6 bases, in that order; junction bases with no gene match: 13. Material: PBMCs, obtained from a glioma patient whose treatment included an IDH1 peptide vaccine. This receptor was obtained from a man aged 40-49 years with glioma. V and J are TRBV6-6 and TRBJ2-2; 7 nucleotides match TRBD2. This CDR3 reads CASSPRGRALPGELFF. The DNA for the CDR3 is TGTGCCAGCAGCCCGCGTGGGAGGGCCCTACCCGGGGAGCTGTTTTTT.